These 18 T cell receptor beta chains were sequenced from one sample in a study of blood T cell repertoires in COVID-19. Data came from immunoSEQ multiplex PCR; TCRdb stores just in-frame clones and leaves some out. This sample has fewer than 350,000 clones, with about nine tenths found just once. Sequenced: peripheral blood. The receptors were gathered from a woman in her twenties or thirties with COVID-19, enrolled during active disease.

This clone was detected only once. The V call is TRBV5-1, the J call TRBJ2-3; the match to TRBD2 covers 7 bases. The CDR3 totals 15 residues. V dropped 2 bases and J dropped 0; count of bases not matched to a gene: 3. Looked up from germline, CDR1 is SGHRS and CDR2 is YFSETQ. The CDR3 loop reads CASSFQRGSTDTQYF. DNA for the CDR3: TGCGCCAGCAGCTTCCAGCGGGGCAGCACAGATACGCAGTATTTT.

CDR3 sequence: CASSQDPDSREQFF. As DNA, the CDR3 is TGTGCCAGCAGCCAAGACCCCGACTCCCGGGAGCAGTTCTTC. The chain is built from TRBV3-1 (or the pseudogene TRBV3-2) and TRBJ2-1; no reliable D call. Trimming pared 0 bases from V and 10 bases from J, leaving 13 bases between. This CDR3 is 14 amino acids long. Germline values: CDR1 LGHDT, CDR2 YNNKEL (reference sequence).

The chain employs TRBV2 and TRBJ2-3; TRBD2 might be the D (6 bases). The CDR3 is made up of 14 amino acids. Per germline, CDR1 SNHLY and CDR2 FYNNEI. The germline V and J ends were trimmed by 3 bases and 4 bases, with 11 bases remaining between them. Written as DNA, the CDR3 is TGTGCCAGCAGTGATCGGCCGGGGGCAGATACGCAGTATTTT. This gives the protein CASSDRPGADTQYF.

The chain couples TRBV7-9 to TRBJ2-2; 9 nucleotides agree with TRBD2. The CDR3 spans 15 residues. V was pared by 4 bases and J by 5 bases, with 5 bases of the junction left unmatched. The germline CDR1 and CDR2 sequences are SEHNR and FQNEAQ (reference sequence). DNA for the CDR3: TGTGCCAGCAGCTCGGCGGGGGGGCGGACCGGGGAGCTGTTTTTT. It specifies CASSSAGGRTGELFF.

V and J are TRBV15 and TRBJ1-1, with D possibly TRBD1 on 5 matching bases. The length of the CDR3 is 16 residues. Germline V gene lookup returns CDR1 LNHNV and CDR2 YYDKDF (reference sequence). The V and J ends lost 3 bases and 2 bases respectively, with 16 bases between them. This CDR3 reads CATSRGLGEGNTEAFF. CDR3 DNA sequence: TGTGCCACCAGCAGGGGGCTTGGGGAGGGTAACACTGAAGCTTTCTTT.

The chain recombines TRBV27 with TRBJ2-7; tentatively, D is TRBD1 (6 bases). V lost 5 bases to trimming and J lost 0 bases, with 8 bases between them. The CDR3 covers 13 residues. The germline gives CDR1 MNHEY, CDR2 SMNVEV (reference sequence). The CDR3 nucleotides read TGTGCCAGCAGTCCAGGGGTCTCCTACGAGCAGTACTTC. It yields the protein CASSPGVSYEQYF.

This clone was recorded only once. The chain carries TRBV7-2 and TRBJ2-2, with a possible D match to TRBD2 (6 bases). Looked up from germline, CDR1 is SGHTA and CDR2 is FQGNSA. Between the trimmed V and J ends, which lost 3 bases and 2 bases, there was a span of 13 bases. This CDR3 comprises 16 residues. CDR3 DNA: TGTGCCAGCAGCTTGTCGGGACTCATAAACACCGGGGAGCTGTTTTTT. It translates to CASSLSGLINTGELFF.

V usage is TRBV3-1 (or the pseudogene TRBV3-2) and J usage is TRBJ2-7; 10 bases fit TRBD2. The CDR3 contains 19 residues. In germline, CDR1 is LGHDT, CDR2 YNNKEL (reference sequence). V gave up 4 bases and J gave up 2 bases; unmatched junction bases: 17. The CDR3 loop is CASSLSLLAGGRLPYEQYF. The CDR3 nucleotides read TGTGCCAGCAGCCTCTCTCTCTTAGCGGGGGGCCGTCTCCCCTACGAGCAGTACTTC.

The chain recombines TRBV29-1 with TRBJ2-7, with 7 bases identical to TRBD1. CDR1 SQVTM and CDR2 ANQGSEA come from the germline V gene. V was pared by 4 bases and J by 4 bases, with 10 bases of the junction left unmatched. CDR3 size: 14 residues. CDR3 in DNA: TGCAGCGTTGTAAACTTGGGACAGACTTACGAGCAGTACTTC. This translates into CSVVNLGQTYEQYF.

The chain joins TRBV5-1 to TRBJ1-5, with 11 bases that match TRBD1. The CDR3 contains 14 residues. Germline CDR1 and CDR2: SGHRS and YFSETQ. V lost 4 bases to trimming and J lost 6 bases; unmatched junction nucleotides: 3. DNA of the CDR3: TGCGCCAGCAGCCCGGACAGGGGGCTTCAGCCCCAGCATTTT. It encodes CASSPDRGLQPQHF.

The chain recombines TRBV10-2 with TRBJ2-7; 7 bases align to TRBD1. Germline values: CDR1 WSHSY, CDR2 SAAADI. The junction had 8 bases not matched to a gene; V was cut back by 6 bases and J by 9 bases. This CDR3 region has 12 residues. The CDR3 loop reads CASSRDRNGQYF. The CDR3 DNA is TGCGCCAGCAGCCGGGACAGAAACGGGCAGTACTTC.

The chain couples TRBV23-1 to TRBJ1-1; TRBD1 is a possible D gene (5 bases). TRBV23-1 is recorded as an ORF, its role being uncertain. The V end was cut by 8 bases, the J end by 1 base, with 8 bases between. This CDR3 is built from 12 residues. The CDR3 loop is CASGRGNTEAFF. The CDR3 nucleotides read TGCGCCAGCGGGAGGGGGAACACTGAAGCTTTCTTT.

This clone was seen only once. This chain links TRBV11-1 with TRBJ1-3; TRBD1 agrees at 7 bases. Germline V lookup: CDR1 SGHAT, CDR2 FQDESV (reference sequence). There are 16 residues in the CDR3. The trim removed 5 bases at V and 1 base at J, leaving 8 bases unmatched. CDR3 sequence (DNA): TGTGCCAGCAGCGACGCCGGGACAGTGTCTGGAAACACCATATATTTT. Translation gives CASSDAGTVSGNTIYF.

The chain is built from TRBV11-2 and TRBJ2-3; 13 nucleotides agree with TRBD2. Trimming took 2 bases from V and 4 from J; bases not matched to a gene: 3. Germline CDR1 and CDR2: SGHAT and FQNNGV. The CDR3 is 16 residues long. The CDR3 spells CASSLRLAGGSDTQYF. The CDR3 bases are TGTGCCAGCAGCTTAAGACTAGCGGGGGGATCAGATACGCAGTATTTT. Based on the CDR3 plus reference TRBV11-2 and TRBJ2-3, the full variable domain is EAGVAQSPRYKIIEKRQSVAFWCNPISGHATLYWYQQILGQGPKLLIQFQNNGVVDDSQLPKDRFSAERLKGVDSTLKIQPAKLEDSAVYLCASSLRLAGGSDTQYFGPGTRLTVL.

The chain carries TRBV29-1 and TRBJ1-2, with TRBD1 matching over 7 bases. This CDR3 is built from 13 residues. J lost 1 base, V lost 4 bases, and 3 bases had no gene match. Germline lookup yields CDR1 SQVTM and CDR2 ANQGSEA. The CDR3 here is CSVGGQFNYGYTF. The CDR3 DNA reads as TGCAGCGTTGGGGGACAGTTTAACTATGGCTACACCTTC.

CDR3 nucleotides: TGCGCCAGCAAGTCGGGGAGCTATGGCTACACCTTC. This sequence encodes CASKSGSYGYTF. The chain couples TRBV5-1 to TRBJ1-2; D is uncertain. The CDR3 consists of 12 residues. CDR1 is SGHRS, CDR2 YFSETQ, per germline. With 6 bases removed from V and 4 bases from J, the gap between germline ends came to 10 bases.

The CDR3 loop is CASSQEVVNQPQHF. CDR3 DNA sequence: TGTGCCAGCAGCCAAGAAGTAGTCAATCAGCCCCAGCATTTT. This chain uses TRBV3-1 (or the pseudogene TRBV3-2) with TRBJ1-5; D ambiguous. The CDR3 has 14 amino acids. Deletions cut 0 bases from V and 3 bases from J, with 6 bases between. Germline loops: CDR1 LGHDT, CDR2 YNNKEL (reference sequence).

The chain links TRBV5-6 to TRBJ2-5; 8 bases fit TRBD1. This CDR3 contains 14 residues. Trimming at V came to 4 bases and at J to 5 bases, leaving 7 bases not matched to a gene. The germline V gene encodes CDR1 SGHDT and CDR2 YYEEEE. CDR3 DNA: TGTGCCAGCAGCCACGACAGGGGCAGCGAGACCCAGTACTTC. The encoded protein is CASSHDRGSETQYF.